Each of the 31 T cell receptor beta chains below was sequenced from the same sample in a study of cytomegalovirus exposure and HLA in healthy donors. The PCR used 60 Vbeta and 13 Jbeta primers. Sequencing used immunoSEQ multiplex PCR; TCRdb keeps in-frame clones, though not all of them. Here the sample spans about 97,000 clones, roughly four fifths being singletons. The material sequenced was PBMCs. Source of these receptors: a man aged 35-49 years in good health and CMV-seropositive.

The rearrangement uses TRBV5-6 and TRBJ2-1; D not certain. The V and J ends lost 0 bases and 0 bases respectively, with 13 bases between them. Looked up from germline, CDR1 is SGHDT and CDR2 is YYEEEE. The CDR3 runs 17 residues. The CDR3 DNA sequence: TGTGCCAGCAGCTTGGGTGGTCCGATGAGCTCCTACAATGAGCAGTTCTTC. It codes for CASSLGGPMSSYNEQFF.

The chain employs TRBV4-1 and TRBJ2-7; 9 nucleotides match TRBD1. With 4 bases clipped from V and 4 bases from J, the junction kept 5 bases outside the gene matches. The CDR3 totals 14 residues. Per germline, CDR1 MGHRA and CDR2 YSYEKL. Here the CDR3 reads CASSRRDREYEQYF. The DNA for the CDR3 is TGCGCCAGCAGCCGCCGGGACAGGGAATACGAGCAGTACTTC.

This clone was seen only a few times. The genes are TRBV19 and TRBJ1-2; 8 positions match TRBD1. J lost 3 bases, V lost 6 bases, and 9 bases had no gene match. The CDR3 is 15 amino acids. The germline CDR1 and CDR2 sequences are LNHDA and SQIVND (reference sequence). The CDR3 coding sequence is TGTGCCAGTAGCCCCCAAGGACAGGGACACTATGGCTACACCTTC. Translated: CASSPQGQGHYGYTF.

The chain is built from TRBV27 and TRBJ1-5, with a possible D match to TRBD1 (6 bases). V gave up 0 bases and J gave up 0 bases, with 9 bases separating them. CDR1 and CDR2 from the germline V gene are MNHEY and SMNVEV (reference sequence). The CDR3 is 16 residues long. DNA of the CDR3: TGTGCCAGCAGTTTATCTGGACAGATTAGCAATCAGCCCCAGCATTTT. Protein: CASSLSGQISNQPQHF.

The genes are TRBV4-1 and TRBJ1-2, with D unclear. The germline V gene has CDR1 MGHRA and CDR2 YSYEKL. CDR3 length: 15 residues. The V end lost 0 bases, the J end lost 2 bases, and 10 bases lay between the germline ends. CDR3 in DNA: TGCGCCAGCAGCCAAGAGGGAGGCCGGAACTATGGCTACACCTTC. Its protein is CASSQEGGRNYGYTF.

The table lists this clone with a few counts. This chain joins TRBV7-9 and TRBJ1-5; D not certain. The ends were cut back, 5 bases at V and 0 bases at J, with 17 bases in the middle. The CDR3 has 17 amino acids. CDR1 is SEHNR and CDR2 is FQNEAQ in the germline V gene (reference sequence). This CDR3 is CASSLNLDGYSNQPQHF. CDR3 coding DNA: TGTGCCAGCAGCCTTAATCTAGACGGTTATAGCAATCAGCCCCAGCATTTT.

The V and J genes are TRBV5-5 and TRBJ2-1; 11 nucleotides align to TRBD2. The V gene end was trimmed by 2 bases and the J gene end by 5 bases; junction bases not matched to a gene: 0. The germline CDR1 and CDR2 sequences are SGHKS and YYEKEE (reference sequence). The CDR3 extends over 14 amino acids. This chain's CDR3 is CASSFSGRDNEQFF. DNA for the CDR3: TGTGCCAGCAGCTTTAGCGGGAGGGACAATGAGCAGTTCTTC.

This chain links TRBV5-5 with TRBJ2-5; D perhaps matches TRBD1 (6 bases). Trimming shortened V by 4 bases and J by 4 bases, and 14 bases separated the two germline ends. This CDR3 is built from 14 residues. Germline CDR1 SGHKS, CDR2 YYEKEE (reference sequence). The CDR3: CASSHPTGGETQYF. The CDR3 nucleotides are TGTGCCAGCAGCCACCCGACAGGCGGAGAGACCCAGTACTTC.

The rearrangement uses TRBV5-1 and TRBJ2-2; 12 positions agree with TRBD2. V gave up 0 bases and J gave up 16 bases; unmatched junction bases: 10. There are 15 residues in the CDR3. CDR1 is SGHRS and CDR2 is YFSETQ in the germline V gene. The CDR3 nucleotides are TGCGCCAGCAGCTTGGAACTAGCGGGGGGTCCTCGGTGGTTTTTT. This gives the protein CASSLELAGGPRWFF.

CDR3 region: CASNTGPHTQYF. The CDR3 DNA reads TGTGCCAGCAACACAGGTCCCCATACGCAGTATTTT. The chain combines TRBV28 with TRBJ2-3; weak D call: TRBD1 (5 bases). V was pared by 7 bases and J by 7 bases, with 12 bases between. CDR1 is MDHEN and CDR2 is SYDVKM in the germline V gene. The CDR3 spans 12 residues. Combining the CDR3 with reference TRBV28 and TRBJ2-3 gives the whole variable domain DVKVTQSSRYLVKRTGEKVFLECVQDMDHENMFWYRQDPGLGLRLIYFSYDVKMKEKGDIPEGYSVSREKKERFSLILESASTNQTSMYLCASNTGPHTQYFGPGTRLTVL.

The rearrangement links TRBV2 to TRBJ2-3, with D possibly TRBD1 on 6 matching bases. CDR1 is SNHLY and CDR2 is FYNNEI in the germline V gene. The CDR3 totals 14 residues. V shed 6 bases and J shed 0 bases, with 10 bases lying between them. CDR3 in DNA: TGTGCCAGCAGGGACAGTGCTAGCACAGATACGCAGTATTTT. Translated, it gives CASRDSASTDTQYF.

The CDR3 DNA is TGTGCCAGCAGTGAAGATTCCGTGGCGGGGGGATACTACGAGCAGTACTTC. This gives the protein CASSEDSVAGGYYEQYF. The J gene is TRBJ2-7, the V gene TRBV2, with 8 nucleotides matching TRBD2. Per the germline V gene, CDR1 is SNHLY and CDR2 is FYNNEI. Trimming at V came to 1 base and at J to 3 bases, leaving 11 bases not matched to a gene. This CDR3 is built from 17 residues.

This chain joins TRBV6-5 and TRBJ2-1; 7 bases map to TRBD2. CDR3 length equals 15 residues. The germline gives CDR1 MNHEY, CDR2 SVGAGI. The J segment lost 1 base and the V segment lost 6 bases, leaving 6 bases of the junction unmatched. In DNA, the CDR3 is TGTGCCAGCAGCATATCGGGGGGATCCTACAATGAGCAGTTCTTC. The encoded protein is CASSISGGSYNEQFF.

The gene calls are TRBV11-2 and TRBJ2-2; weak D call: TRBD2 (5 bases). The germline gives CDR1 SGHAT, CDR2 FQNNGV. There are 14 residues in the CDR3. Trimming left V 4 bases short and J 3 bases short, with 9 bases between. The CDR3 reads CASSYDYDTGELFF. The DNA of the CDR3 is TGTGCCAGCAGCTACGACTACGACACCGGGGAGCTGTTTTTT.

This chain links TRBV2 with TRBJ1-3; D is unresolved. Trimming removed 10 bases from V and 4 bases from J, with 14 bases in between. The germline CDR1 and CDR2 sequences are SNHLY and FYNNEI. CDR3 length: 13 residues. The CDR3 reads CATLPGIGNTIYF. DNA of the CDR3: TGTGCCACCTTACCCGGGATAGGAAACACCATATATTTT.

The rearrangement links TRBV7-2 to TRBJ1-1; no reliable D call. CDR3 length: 13 amino acids. V lost 5 bases and J lost 4, with 11 bases in between. Per germline, CDR1 SGHTA and CDR2 FQGNSA. CDR3 in DNA: TGTGCCAGCAGCCCTGGCAGTGTCACTGAAGCTTTCTTT. It codes for CASSPGSVTEAFF.

V gene TRBV10-3 combines with J gene TRBJ1-4; no clear D gene. The CDR3 length is 15 residues. V lost 3 bases and J 0 bases, leaving 8 bases between the germline ends. Germline CDR1 is ENHRY and CDR2 is SYGVKD. The CDR3 coding sequence is TGTGCCATCAGTGATGGAGCGTCAACTAATGAAAAACTGTTTTTT. Translation gives CAISDGASTNEKLFF.

V and J are TRBV6-1 and TRBJ1-2, with a tentative D call TRBD1 (6 bases). Trimming removed 7 bases at V and 5 bases at J, with 11 bases between. Germline V lookup: CDR1 MNHNS, CDR2 SASEGT. CDR3 length equals 12 residues. In DNA form, the CDR3 reads TGTGCCAGCACTTCGAGGGGGTATGGCTACACCTTC. Translation gives CASTSRGYGYTF.

The chain joins TRBV7-9 to TRBJ2-5, with D perhaps matching TRBD2 (6 bases). Germline values: CDR1 SEHNR, CDR2 FQNEAQ (reference sequence). The CDR3 spans 13 residues. V gave up 5 bases and J gave up 2 bases, with 9 bases separating them. The CDR3 DNA is TGTGCCAGCAGCCGGGACTTGCAAGAGACCCAGTACTTC. Encoded protein: CASSRDLQETQYF. The full variable domain, rest sourced from reference TRBV7-9 and TRBJ2-5, is DTGVSQNPRHKITKRGQNVTFRCDPISEHNRLYWYRQTLGQGPEFLTYFQNEAQLEKSRLLSDRFSAERPKGSFSTLEIQRTEQGDSAMYLCASSRDLQETQYFGPGTRLLVL.

The CDR3 region is CASSPGTGDTGELFF. The DNA for the CDR3 is TGTGCCAGCAGTCCCGGGACAGGCGACACCGGGGAGCTGTTTTTT. The chain employs TRBV28 and TRBJ2-2; 8 nucleotides match TRBD1. Germline trimming cut 5 bases from V and 3 bases from J; bases unmatched to any gene: 5. CDR3 length equals 15 residues. Germline values: CDR1 MDHEN, CDR2 SYDVKM.

This clone has just a few counts. The chain uses TRBV9 and TRBJ2-3; no firm D call. The CDR3 is made up of 17 amino acids. Germline-derived CDR1 and CDR2 are SGDLS and YYNGEE. V was shortened by 0 bases and J by 2 bases, with 16 bases between the two germline ends. The CDR3 spells CASSVAPGGGNTDTQYF. CDR3 DNA: TGTGCCAGCAGCGTAGCACCCGGCGGCGGAAACACAGATACGCAGTATTTT.

The chain employs TRBV18 and TRBJ2-5; tentatively, D is TRBD1 (6 bases). Trimming cost V 4 bases and J 9 bases, with 15 bases left between them. Germline lookup yields CDR1 KGHSH and CDR2 LQKENI. The CDR3 loop spans 13 amino acids. The CDR3 reads CASSRGHERPQYF. The CDR3, as DNA: TGTGCCAGCTCACGGGGGCACGAGAGACCCCAGTACTTC.

Regarding this clone: Its ends do not fully match the called genes, so a read error is possible. The chain uses TRBV2 and TRBJ2-4; 7 bases are a match to TRBD2. CDR3 size: 14 residues. CDR1 and CDR2 from the germline V gene are SNHLY and FYNNEI. This CDR3 is CASSEGGGKNSQYF. CDR3 nucleotide sequence: TGTGCCAGCAGTGAAGGGGGGGGGAAAAACAGTCAGTACTTC.

The genes are TRBV29-1 and TRBJ2-5; 11 bases align to TRBD1. V lost 5 bases, J lost 4 bases, and 6 bases stayed unmatched. This CDR3 is built from 14 residues. The germline CDR1 and CDR2 sequences are SQVTM and ANQGSEA. CDR3 residues: CSVLAGTGGETQYF. In nucleotides, the CDR3 is TGCAGCGTTTTAGCCGGGACAGGGGGAGAGACCCAGTACTTC.

J is TRBJ1-1 and V is TRBV6-6; D may be TRBD1 (5 bases). This CDR3 comprises 14 residues. V was clipped by 8 bases and J by 0 bases, with 13 bases between them. Germline V lookup: CDR1 MNHNY, CDR2 SVGAGI (reference sequence). The CDR3 loop is CASVRPGLNTEAFF. CDR3 coding DNA: TGTGCCAGCGTAAGACCAGGGTTGAACACTGAAGCTTTCTTT.

This chain joins TRBV18 and TRBJ2-1; 8 nucleotides align to TRBD1. Germline V gene sequence: CDR1 KGHSH, CDR2 LQKENI. Unmatched junction bases numbered 4, after V lost 4 bases and J lost 8 bases. This CDR3 is 13 amino acids long. The CDR3 region has the DNA TGTGCCAGCTCACTGGCGACAGGGGATGAGCAGTTCTTC. This encodes CASSLATGDEQFF.

The chain has TRBV19 and TRBJ2-7, with TRBD2 matching 13 bases. The germline gives CDR1 LNHDA, CDR2 SQIVND (reference sequence). The CDR3 is 17 residues long. Losses at the gene ends were 6 bases for V and 2 bases for J; bases not matched to a gene: 10. The CDR3 is CASRLQWGLAGPYEQYF. Here the CDR3 DNA reads TGTGCCAGTAGGCTCCAGTGGGGACTAGCGGGGCCCTACGAGCAGTACTTC.

The rearrangement uses TRBV4-1 and TRBJ1-1, with 7 bases that match TRBD1. Germline trimming cut 2 bases from V and 3 bases from J; bases unmatched to any gene: 6. Germline assignment: CDR1 MGHRA and CDR2 YSYEKL. This CDR3 has 15 residues. CDR3 loop: CASSQLRDSDTEAFF. The DNA for the CDR3 is TGCGCCAGCAGCCAACTCAGGGACAGCGACACTGAAGCTTTCTTT.

The rearrangement links TRBV5-4 to TRBJ2-5, with 7 bases fitting TRBD2. After removal of 0 bases from V and 2 bases from J, the junction contained 4 bases not matched to a gene. The CDR3 contains 15 residues. Per germline, CDR1 SGHNT and CDR2 YYREEE (reference sequence). CDR3 amino acids: CASSLGGGRQETQYF. In DNA, the CDR3 is TGTGCCAGCAGCTTGGGGGGAGGGCGTCAAGAGACCCAGTACTTC.

V is TRBV4-2 and J is TRBJ2-4; D might be TRBD1 (6 bases). With 0 bases removed from V and 2 bases from J, the gap between germline ends came to 11 bases. The germline V gene encodes CDR1 LGHNA and CDR2 YNFKEQ. This CDR3 region has 16 residues. The CDR3 DNA follows: TGTGCCAGCAGCCAAGAGGGGGCAGTGACCAAAAACATTCAGTACTTC. Translating gives CASSQEGAVTKNIQYF.

The genes are TRBV9 and TRBJ1-2; D gene unclear. The CDR3 is made up of 13 amino acids. The ends were cut back, 3 bases at V and 8 bases at J, with 14 bases in the middle. Per the germline V gene, CDR1 is SGDLS and CDR2 is YYNGEE. The CDR3 region is CASSDPPAGGYTF. CDR3 DNA sequence: TGTGCCAGCAGCGACCCCCCGGCAGGCGGCTACACCTTC.